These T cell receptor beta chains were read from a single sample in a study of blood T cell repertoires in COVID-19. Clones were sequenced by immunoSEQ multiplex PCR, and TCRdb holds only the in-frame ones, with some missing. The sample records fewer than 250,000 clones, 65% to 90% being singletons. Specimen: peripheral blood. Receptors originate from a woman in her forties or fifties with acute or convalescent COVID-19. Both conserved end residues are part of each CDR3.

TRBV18,CASSPARGGRTDTQYF
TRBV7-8,CASSLALRALEAFF
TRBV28,CASSLWQGSSGNTIYF
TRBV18,CASSSSRHGTANTGELFF
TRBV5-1,CASSLGTSGLQETQYF
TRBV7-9,CASSIDRGYEQFF
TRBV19,CASSIDFSRTDTQYF
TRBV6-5,CASREAVWGDEQYF
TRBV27,CASSWASGTRGQFF
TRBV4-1,CASSPMTGPGYTF
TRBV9,CASSVGVAGYQETQYF
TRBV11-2,CASSLDRQTPTRRDTIYF
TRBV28,CASRGTPTYEQYF
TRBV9,CASSVAPRSTDTQYF
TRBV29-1,CSVAGTGGEKLFF
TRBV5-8,CASSYQGSVMKTVFF
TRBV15,CATSRRGGSYEQYF
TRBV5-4,CASSLEFRGGETQYF
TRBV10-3,CAIRGGGANTEAFF
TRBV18,CASSPLVSGGPNEQFF
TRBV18,CASSPPHREYTGELFF
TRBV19,CASSTGLAIHEQYF
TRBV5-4,CASSLREFTDTQYF
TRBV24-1,CATSDQTPGTSGRNEQFF
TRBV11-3,CASSSRRGEETQYF
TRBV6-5,CASLRGRNTEAFF
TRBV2,CASSEPGGAGQPQHF
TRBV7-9,CASSSSGGEQYF
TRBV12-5,CASGLSGKAGELFF
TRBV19,CATSLADDNEQFF
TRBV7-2,CASSLGGTGTREQYF
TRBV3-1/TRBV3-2,CASSEATGRGTEAFF
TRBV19,CASTKTSGRAYEQYF
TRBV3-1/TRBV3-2,CASSHGRAVEQFF
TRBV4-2,CASSQVAGTANQPQHF
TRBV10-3,CAISESPGQGVRVTEAFF
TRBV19,CASKKVRGANEKLFF